The next 15 T cell receptor beta chains were all read from a single sample in a study of early T cells in non-severe SARS-CoV-2 infection. TCRdb reprocessed the 5' RACE reads with MiXCR, giving one entry per CDR3 protein. In the table there are about 60,000 distinct CDR3 sequences, 5.6% of which are singletons. What was sequenced was whole blood. Source of these receptors: an adult who was a healthcare worker with PCR-confirmed SARS-CoV-2 infection or an uninfected control (not recorded which).

In this sample, this clonotype turned up many times. The chain links TRBV15 to TRBJ2-2, with TRBD1 matching over 7 bases. V lost 2 bases, J lost 3 bases, and 6 bases stayed unmatched. This CDR3 spans 16 amino acids. Germline CDR1 reads LNHNV; CDR2 reads YYDKDF (reference sequence). CDR3: CATSRSTGLDTGELFF. CDR3 in DNA: TGTGCCACCAGCAGATCGACAGGGTTGGACACCGGGGAGCTGTTTTTT.

This clonotype was seen at least ten times. The genes are TRBV6-1 and TRBJ2-1; 10 bases align to TRBD2. The ends lost 2 bases at V and 8 bases at J; junction bases unmatched: 6. This CDR3 is 15 amino acids long. Germline CDR1 reads MNHNS; CDR2 reads SASEGT. The CDR3 spells CASSEISGGPHEQFF. The CDR3 region has the DNA TGTGCCAGCAGTGAAATTAGCGGGGGGCCACATGAGCAGTTCTTC.

This rearrangement joins TRBV27 to TRBJ1-1, with D unresolved. V lost 3 bases, J lost 1 base, and 6 bases lay in between. From germline, CDR1 is MNHEY and CDR2 SMNVEV (reference sequence). This CDR3 is 13 amino acids long. CDR3 in amino acids: CASSFLWNTEAFF. The CDR3 nucleotides are TGTGCCAGCAGTTTTCTCTGGAACACTGAAGCTTTCTTT.

This clonotype has a count of ten or more. The chain uses TRBV2 and TRBJ2-5, with 16 bases that match TRBD2. This CDR3 contains 15 residues. Germline V CDR1 and CDR2: SNHLY, FYNNEI. V was pared by 6 bases and J by 4 bases, with 2 bases of the junction left unmatched. The DNA for the CDR3 is TGTGCCAGCAGGGGACTAGCGGGAGGGCCAGAGACCCAGTACTTC. Its translation: CASRGLAGGPETQYF.

This clonotype has a count of ten or more. The V call is TRBV7-9, the J call TRBJ2-3; TRBD1 agrees at 8 bases. The CDR3 covers 18 residues. J lost 3 bases, V lost 5 bases, and 16 bases had no gene match. Germline V gives CDR1 SEHNR, CDR2 FQNEAQ (reference sequence). Written as DNA, the CDR3 is TGTGCCAGCAGCCAGCAGATAAAACAGGGGGTAGATACAGATACGCAGTATTTT. It specifies CASSQQIKQGVDTDTQYF.

This clonotype has ten or more counts. The rearrangement uses TRBV5-1 and TRBJ1-4; 9 bases are shared with TRBD1. Germline V gene sequence: CDR1 SGHRS, CDR2 YFSETQ. The CDR3 consists of 17 residues. V lost 3 bases to trimming and J lost 3 bases; unmatched junction nucleotides: 9. The CDR3 DNA follows: TGCGCCAGCAGCTGGAGCCACAGGGGGCTGGCTAATGAAAAACTGTTTTTT. Residues: CASSWSHRGLANEKLFF.

The chain links TRBV6-6 to TRBJ2-5; unclear D gene. Trimming pared 0 bases from V and 5 bases from J, leaving 4 bases between. This CDR3 contains 12 residues. Germline lookup yields CDR1 MNHNY and CDR2 SVGAGI (reference sequence). Written as DNA, the CDR3 is TGTGCCAGCAGTTACTCCTGGGAGACCCAGTACTTC. It encodes CASSYSWETQYF.

This clonotype came up many times. V and J are TRBV11-3 and TRBJ2-3; D possibly uses TRBD1 or TRBD2 (5 bases each). Trimming shortened V by 0 bases and J by 2 bases, and 15 bases separated the two germline ends. CDR1 is SGHNT and CDR2 is YENEEA in the germline V gene. CDR3 length equals 17 residues. CDR3 nucleotides: TGTGCCAGCAGCTTAGACTCCAGGGTCGGACTCACAGATACGCAGTATTTT. Translation: CASSLDSRVGLTDTQYF. Combining the CDR3 with reference TRBV11-3 and TRBJ2-3 gives the whole variable domain EAGVVQSPRYKIIEKKQPVAFWCNPISGHNTLYWYLQNLGQGPELLIRYENEEAVDDSQLPKDRFSAERLKGVDSTLKIQPAELGDSAVYLCASSLDSRVGLTDTQYFGPGTRLTVL.

In this sample, this clonotype turned up many times. J is TRBJ1-5 and V is TRBV19; 10 nucleotides agree with TRBD1. This CDR3 comprises 15 residues. The germline gives CDR1 LNHDA, CDR2 SQIVND (reference sequence). The V gene end was trimmed by 2 bases and the J gene end by 7 bases; junction bases not matched to a gene: 5. The CDR3 region is CASSIQGQGRQPQHF. CDR3 nucleotides: TGTGCCAGTAGTATACAGGGACAGGGGAGGCAGCCCCAGCATTTT. The full variable domain, completed using reference TRBV19 and TRBJ1-5, is DGGITQSPKYLFRKEGQNVTLSCEQNLNHDAMYWYRQDPGQGLRLIYYSQIVNDFQKGDIAEGYSVSREKKESFPLTVTSAQKNPTAFYLCASSIQGQGRQPQHFGDGTRLSIL.

Ten or more counts support this clonotype. The chain recombines TRBV12-3 or TRBV12-4 with TRBJ1-1; 7 bases line up with TRBD1. The CDR3 contains 14 residues. Trimming removed 7 bases from V and 1 base from J; junction bases left unmatched: 6. CDR3 sequence reads: CASKTGTANTEAFF. DNA for the CDR3: TGTGCCAGCAAGACGGGGACAGCGAACACTGAAGCTTTCTTT.

There are a few counts of this clonotype. V usage is TRBV12-3 or TRBV12-4 and J usage is TRBJ2-2; weak D call: TRBD1 (6 bases). The CDR3 consists of 16 residues. V shed 7 bases and J shed 1 base, with 16 bases lying between them. The CDR3 sequence is CASNGGRQENTGELFF. The CDR3 nucleotides are TGTGCCAGCAACGGTGGGAGACAGGAGAACACCGGGGAGCTGTTTTTT.

This clonotype has a count of ten or more. V gene TRBV12-3 or TRBV12-4 combines with J gene TRBJ2-5, with 8 bases lining up with TRBD2. After removal of 6 bases from V and 5 bases from J, the junction contained 8 bases not matched to a gene. The CDR3 sequence is 14 residues long. Written as DNA, the CDR3 is TGTGCCAGCAGCTCCGGACTAGCAGGGGAGACCCAGTACTTC. Protein: CASSSGLAGETQYF.

This clonotype has ten or more counts. The genes are TRBV20-1 and TRBJ2-1; D call uncertain. V lost 5 bases and J lost 4, with 9 bases in between. Looked up from germline, CDR1 is DFQATT and CDR2 is SNEGSKA (reference sequence). This CDR3 is built from 12 residues. The CDR3 sequence: CSADELYNEQFF. DNA for the CDR3: TGCAGTGCTGACGAGTTATACAATGAGCAGTTCTTC.

This clonotype was seen many times. V usage is TRBV12-3 or TRBV12-4 and J usage is TRBJ1-1; maybe TRBD1 (6 bases). V lost 1 base and J 7 bases, leaving 10 bases between the germline ends. This CDR3 has 13 residues. The CDR3 is CASSLGGQSEAFF. The CDR3 DNA is TGTGCCAGCAGTTTAGGCGGACAGAGTGAAGCTTTCTTT.

This clonotype came up a few times. The rearrangement links TRBV6-2 or TRBV6-3 to TRBJ2-7, with D unclear. Trimming took 2 bases from V and 1 from J, leaving 15 bases between them. The CDR3 sequence is 16 residues long. Per the germline V gene, CDR1 is MNHEY and CDR2 is SVGEGT. Here the CDR3 reads CASSYPAQDRSYEQYF. The DNA of the CDR3 is TGTGCCAGCAGTTACCCGGCGCAGGATCGATCCTACGAGCAGTACTTC.